These 24 T cell receptor beta chains came from one sample sequenced in a study of blood T cell repertoires in COVID-19. Measured with immunoSEQ multiplex PCR; TCRdb has only the in-frame clones, and not every one. This table holds about 120,000 clones, about nine tenths found once. The sequencing input was peripheral blood. These receptors came from a woman between 70 and 85 years old with acute or convalescent COVID-19.

V is TRBV5-1 and J is TRBJ2-1; no firm D call. CDR3 size: 16 residues. V shed 0 bases and J shed 0 bases, with 10 bases lying between them. CDR1 and CDR2 (germline): SGHRS, YFSETQ. The CDR3 sequence is CASSLEPGPSYNEQFF. CDR3 coding DNA: TGCGCCAGCAGCTTGGAACCTGGGCCCTCCTACAATGAGCAGTTCTTC.

This clone was seen more than once but under ten times. This sequence joins TRBV24-1 and TRBJ1-1; tentative D call: TRBD1 (6 bases). The CDR3 is made up of 13 amino acids. V shed 7 bases and J shed 3 bases, with 11 bases lying between them. The V gene's germline CDR1 is KGHDR and CDR2 SFDVKD. CDR3 protein: CATRQGMHTEAFF. The DNA for the CDR3 is TGTGCCACCAGGCAGGGGATGCACACTGAAGCTTTCTTT.

To note about this clone: This specimen includes other DNA sequences encoding the same CDR3. This chain connects TRBV12-3 or TRBV12-4 to TRBJ1-5; no definite D call. Between the trimmed V and J ends, which lost 2 bases and 5 bases, there was a span of 4 bases. CDR3 length equals 12 residues. In nucleotides, the CDR3 is TGTGCCAGCAGTTTACGAGATCAGCCCCAGCATTTT. Amino acids: CASSLRDQPQHF.

This chain links TRBV28 with TRBJ1-1; 9 bases are a match to TRBD1. With V trimmed by 6 bases and J by 4 bases, 12 bases remained unmatched. Germline V gene lookup returns CDR1 MDHEN and CDR2 SYDVKM. The CDR3 sequence is 16 residues long. The CDR3 is CASSPTPGTGSTEAFF. As DNA, the CDR3 is TGTGCCAGCAGCCCCACCCCCGGGACAGGGTCCACTGAAGCTTTCTTT.

V gene TRBV5-6 combines with J gene TRBJ1-2, with a weak D call TRBD1 (5 bases). The CDR3 extends over 15 amino acids. From germline, CDR1 is SGHDT and CDR2 YYEEEE. V was cut by 5 bases and J by 0 bases, with 14 bases left in between. The CDR3 nucleotides are TGTGCCAGCAGGTCCCCGGGGGAAGCTAACTATGGCTACACCTTC. Protein product: CASRSPGEANYGYTF. Drawing the rest from reference TRBV5-6 and TRBJ1-2, the complete variable domain is DAGVTQSPTHLIKTRGQQVTLRCSPKSGHDTVSWYQQALGQGPQFIFQYYEEEERQRGNFPDRFSGHQFPNYSSELNVNALLLGDSALYLCASRSPGEANYGYTFGSGTRLTVV.

The chain carries TRBV28 and TRBJ1-6, with TRBD1 matching 9 bases. This CDR3 comprises 15 residues. V dropped 5 bases and J dropped 7; count of bases not matched to a gene: 6. Germline V gives CDR1 MDHEN, CDR2 SYDVKM. The CDR3 region has the DNA TGTGCCAGCAGTCCAGGACAGGGGTACAATTCACCCCTCCACTTT. This codes for CASSPGQGYNSPLHF.

The chain carries TRBV29-1 and TRBJ2-7, with a possible D match to TRBD1 (6 bases). Trimming removed 8 bases from V and 3 bases from J, with 14 bases in between. The CDR3 runs to 12 residues. The germline V gene has CDR1 SQVTM and CDR2 ANQGSEA. As DNA, the CDR3 is TGCAGCTCCTCAGGGGACAACTACGAGCAGTACTTC. Its protein product is CSSSGDNYEQYF.

This chain links TRBV14 with TRBJ2-1; 8 bases fit TRBD2. Germline values: CDR1 SGHDN, CDR2 FVKESK. J was trimmed by 4 bases and V by 4 bases; bases with no gene match: 9. The CDR3 length is 16 residues. The CDR3 spells CASSPAGGIEYNEQFF. DNA for the CDR3: TGTGCCAGCAGCCCGGCGGGGGGCATCGAGTACAATGAGCAGTTCTTC.

This clone was seen a few times. The chain combines TRBV29-1 with TRBJ1-1, with no clear D. The CDR3 runs to 12 residues. Germline V lookup: CDR1 SQVTM, CDR2 ANQGSEA. Trimming removed 4 bases at V and 6 bases at J, with 12 bases between. CDR3 sequence (DNA): TGCAGCGTTGCGAGGGCAGAAGCTGAAGCTTTCTTT. It translates to CSVARAEAEAFF. The whole variable domain, remainder taken from reference TRBV29-1 and TRBJ1-1, is SAVISQKPSRDICQRGTSLTIQCQVDSQVTMMFWYRQQPGQSLTLIATANQGSEATYESGFVIDKFPISRPNLTFSTLTVSNMSPEDSSIYLCSVARAEAEAFFGQGTRLTVV.

Of note for this clone: The same CDR3 is also encoded by other DNA sequences in this sample. The chain recombines TRBV5-4 with TRBJ2-7; 9 bases are shared with TRBD1. Germline loops: CDR1 SGHNT, CDR2 YYREEE (reference sequence). The length of the CDR3 is 14 residues. After removal of 3 bases from V and 4 bases from J, the junction contained 5 bases not matched to a gene. The CDR3, as DNA: TGTGCCAGCAGCTCGGGACAGGGCCAATACGAGCAGTACTTC. Translating gives CASSSGQGQYEQYF. The full variable domain, its missing parts supplied by reference TRBV5-4 and TRBJ2-7, is ETGVTQSPTHLIKTRGQQVTLRCSSQSGHNTVSWYQQALGQGPQFIFQYYREEENGRGNFPPRFSGLQFPNYSSELNVNALELDDSALYLCASSSGQGQYEQYFGPGTRLTVT.

This sequence joins TRBV7-3 and TRBJ2-3; 8 bases align to TRBD2. J lost 0 bases, V lost 5 bases, and 7 bases had no gene match. Germline V CDR1 and CDR2: SGHTA, FQGTGA. This CDR3 spans 16 amino acids. As DNA, the CDR3 is TGTGCCAGCAGCCAGGATAGCGGGACTAGCACAGATACGCAGTATTTT. Translation gives CASSQDSGTSTDTQYF.

This clone was recorded only once. This chain links TRBV4-1 with TRBJ1-1; the match to TRBD1 covers 8 bases. The CDR3 contains 15 residues. The ends lost 3 bases at V and 5 bases at J; junction bases unmatched: 8. Looked up from germline, CDR1 is MGHRA and CDR2 is YSYEKL. The CDR3 sequence: CASSHPGQGETEAFF. The CDR3 coding sequence is TGCGCCAGCAGCCATCCTGGACAGGGAGAGACTGAAGCTTTCTTT.

This clone was seen only a few times. The chain uses TRBV28 and TRBJ2-1; 9 nucleotides agree with TRBD2. V shed 4 bases and J 4 bases; nucleotides not matched to a gene: 2. This CDR3 region has 14 residues. Germline V gives CDR1 MDHEN, CDR2 SYDVKM. The CDR3 protein is CASSSSGEYNEQFF. For the CDR3, the DNA is TGTGCCAGCAGTTCTAGCGGGGAATACAATGAGCAGTTCTTC.

This chain connects TRBV7-9 to TRBJ1-2; no clear D. Germline CDR1 is SEHNR and CDR2 is FQNEAQ (reference sequence). Trimming removed 5 bases at V and 13 bases at J, with 8 bases between. The CDR3 length is 9 residues. Here the CDR3 DNA reads TGTGCCAGCAGCCTTTCCCCCACCTTC. This encodes CASSLSPTF.

The CDR3 loop reads CASSQDHRRQGNTGELFF. The CDR3, as DNA: TGTGCCAGCAGCCAAGATCACAGGAGACAGGGCAACACCGGGGAGCTGTTTTTT. The chain is built from TRBV3-1 (or the pseudogene TRBV3-2) and TRBJ2-2; 7 positions agree with TRBD1. This CDR3 comprises 18 residues. Trimming at V came to 0 bases and at J to 2 bases, leaving 9 bases not matched to a gene. Germline-derived CDR1 and CDR2 are LGHDT and YNNKEL (reference sequence).

The rearrangement joins TRBV30 to TRBJ2-7; D is possibly TRBD1 (5 bases). CDR3 length: 12 residues. With 8 bases removed from V and 7 bases from J, the gap between germline ends came to 18 bases. CDR1 is GTSNPN, CDR2 SVGIG, per germline (reference sequence). The CDR3 bases are TGTGCCACTCATGCCAGGGTGGGGGAGCAGTACTTC. Translation: CATHARVGEQYF.

The chain employs TRBV23-1 and TRBJ1-3, with D unclear. TRBV23-1 is recorded as an ORF, its role being uncertain. Trimming pared 0 bases from V and 8 bases from J, leaving 8 bases between. This CDR3 has 13 residues. The CDR3 protein is CASSQSVVYTIYF. CDR3 nucleotide sequence: TGCGCCAGCAGTCAATCAGTAGTATACACCATATATTTT.

The J gene is TRBJ1-2, the V gene TRBV5-1, with TRBD1 as a possible D gene (6 bases). This CDR3 is 15 amino acids long. Germline V CDR1 and CDR2: SGHRS, YFSETQ. V was clipped by 0 bases and J by 2 bases, with 11 bases between them. DNA of the CDR3: TGCGCCAGCAGCTTGGGGGGGGGCGCAAACTATGGCTACACCTTC. Its translation: CASSLGGGANYGYTF.

J is TRBJ2-6 and V is TRBV6-1; 9 bases match TRBD2. The CDR3 runs 22 residues. CDR1 MNHNS and CDR2 SASEGT come from the germline V gene. J lost 0 bases, V lost 1 base, and 16 bases had no gene match. Here the CDR3 reads CASSEVRLERGALFSGANVLTF. CDR3 DNA: TGTGCCAGCAGTGAAGTGAGGTTGGAGCGGGGGGCCCTCTTCTCTGGGGCCAACGTCCTGACTTTC.

The V gene is TRBV6-5, the J gene TRBJ2-2, with 10 bases lining up with TRBD1. This CDR3 spans 15 amino acids. Germline V gene lookup returns CDR1 MNHEY and CDR2 SVGAGI. With 6 bases clipped from V and 3 bases from J, the junction kept 4 bases outside the gene matches. CDR3 bases: TGTGCCAGCAGCGACAGGGGGCCTGACACCGGGGAGCTGTTTTTT. As protein: CASSDRGPDTGELFF.

J is TRBJ2-6 and V is TRBV4-1; 10 positions match TRBD1. V was clipped by 0 bases and J by 2 bases; unmatched bases: 4. Germline V lookup: CDR1 MGHRA, CDR2 YSYEKL. The CDR3 length is 18 residues. The CDR3 bases are TGCGCCAGCAGCCAAGATCAGACAGGGGGCCCTGGGGCCAACGTCCTGACTTTC. This gives the protein CASSQDQTGGPGANVLTF.

J is TRBJ2-5 and V is TRBV5-4, with 8 bases aligning to TRBD1. CDR1 is SGHNT and CDR2 is YYREEE in the germline V gene (reference sequence). The CDR3 contains 14 residues. With V trimmed by 4 bases and J by 5 bases, 7 bases remained unmatched. Here the CDR3 DNA reads TGTGCCAGCAGCAGAGACAGGGGCGGGGAGACCCAGTACTTC. It translates to CASSRDRGGETQYF. The full variable domain, completed using reference TRBV5-4 and TRBJ2-5, is ETGVTQSPTHLIKTRGQQVTLRCSSQSGHNTVSWYQQALGQGPQFIFQYYREEENGRGNFPPRFSGLQFPNYSSELNVNALELDDSALYLCASSRDRGGETQYFGPGTRLLVL.

This sequence joins TRBV5-1 and TRBJ2-1; TRBD2 matches 10 bases. After removal of 0 bases from V and 4 bases from J, the junction contained 4 bases not matched to a gene. The germline V gene has CDR1 SGHRS and CDR2 YFSETQ. The CDR3 runs to 16 residues. The CDR3 protein is CASSLAPSGGYNEQFF. In DNA, the CDR3 is TGCGCCAGCAGCTTGGCCCCTAGCGGGGGTTACAATGAGCAGTTCTTC.

The chain links TRBV27 to TRBJ1-6; perhaps TRBD1 as D (5 bases). V lost 6 bases, J lost 8 bases, and 14 bases lay in between. The CDR3 runs 14 residues. Germline loops: CDR1 MNHEY, CDR2 SMNVEV (reference sequence). The CDR3 DNA follows: TGTGCCAGCAGCCTCGGTCAGGGCCATTCACCCCTCCACTTT. This encodes CASSLGQGHSPLHF.